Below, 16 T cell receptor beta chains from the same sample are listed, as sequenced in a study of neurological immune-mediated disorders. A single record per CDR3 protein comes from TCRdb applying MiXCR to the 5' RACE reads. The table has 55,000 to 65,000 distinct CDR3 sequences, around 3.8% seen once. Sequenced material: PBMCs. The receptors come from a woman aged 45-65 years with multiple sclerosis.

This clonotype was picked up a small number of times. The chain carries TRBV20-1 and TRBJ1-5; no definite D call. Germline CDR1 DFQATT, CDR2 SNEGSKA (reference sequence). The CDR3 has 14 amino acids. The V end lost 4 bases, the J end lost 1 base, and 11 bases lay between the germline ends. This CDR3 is CSAKRTPSNQPQHF. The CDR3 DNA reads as TGCAGTGCTAAACGGACCCCAAGCAATCAGCCCCAGCATTTT.

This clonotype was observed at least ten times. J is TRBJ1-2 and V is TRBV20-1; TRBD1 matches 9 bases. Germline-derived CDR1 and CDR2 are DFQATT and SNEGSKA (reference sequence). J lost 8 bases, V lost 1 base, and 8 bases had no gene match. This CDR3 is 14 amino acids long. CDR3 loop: CSARAQTGGRGYTF. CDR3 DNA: TGCAGTGCTAGAGCACAAACAGGGGGCAGGGGCTACACCTTC.

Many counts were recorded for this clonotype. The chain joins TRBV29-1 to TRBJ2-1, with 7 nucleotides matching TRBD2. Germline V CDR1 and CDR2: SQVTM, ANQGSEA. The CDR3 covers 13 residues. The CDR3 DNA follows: TGCAGTGACGCTAGCGGATCCTACAATGAGCAGTTCTTC. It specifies CSDASGSYNEQFF.

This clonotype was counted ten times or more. The chain's CDR3 is CASSSSGTSGSDTQYF. CDR3 DNA: TGCGCCAGCAGCTCATCCGGGACTAGCGGGAGTGATACGCAGTATTTT. The chain uses TRBV5-1 and TRBJ2-3; TRBD2 matches at 14 bases. Looked up from germline, CDR1 is SGHRS and CDR2 is YFSETQ. The CDR3 runs 16 residues. J gave up 6 bases and V 3 bases, and 6 bases lay outside the gene matches.

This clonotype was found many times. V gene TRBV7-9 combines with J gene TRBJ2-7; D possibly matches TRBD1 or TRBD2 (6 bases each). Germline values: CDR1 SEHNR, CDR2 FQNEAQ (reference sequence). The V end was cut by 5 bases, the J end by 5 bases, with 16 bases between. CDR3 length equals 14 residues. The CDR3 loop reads CASSPEGVQNEQYF. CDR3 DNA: TGTGCCAGCAGCCCGGAGGGGGTTCAGAACGAGCAGTACTTC.

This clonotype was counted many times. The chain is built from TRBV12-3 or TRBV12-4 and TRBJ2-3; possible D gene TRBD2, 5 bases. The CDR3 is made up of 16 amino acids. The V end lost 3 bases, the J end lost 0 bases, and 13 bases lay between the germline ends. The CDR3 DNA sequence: TGTGCCAGCAGTTTTGAAAACGGGATTAGCACAGATACGCAGTATTTT. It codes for CASSFENGISTDTQYF.

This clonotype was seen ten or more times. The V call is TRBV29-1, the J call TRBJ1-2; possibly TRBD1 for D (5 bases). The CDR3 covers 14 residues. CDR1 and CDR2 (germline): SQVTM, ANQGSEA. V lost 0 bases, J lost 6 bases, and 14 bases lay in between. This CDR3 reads CSVEEPQGADGYTF. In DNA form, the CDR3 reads TGCAGCGTTGAAGAGCCTCAGGGAGCGGATGGCTACACCTTC.

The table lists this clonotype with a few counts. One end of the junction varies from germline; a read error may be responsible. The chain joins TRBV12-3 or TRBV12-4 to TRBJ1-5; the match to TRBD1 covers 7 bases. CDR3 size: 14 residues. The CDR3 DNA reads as TGTGCCAGCAGGCACAGGGGAGAAGGTCAGCCCCAGAATTTT. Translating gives CASRHRGEGQPQNF.

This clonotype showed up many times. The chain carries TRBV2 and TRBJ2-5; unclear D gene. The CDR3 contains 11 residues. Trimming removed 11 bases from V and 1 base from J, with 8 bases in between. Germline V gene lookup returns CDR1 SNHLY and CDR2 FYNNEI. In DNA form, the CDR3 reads TGTGCCTCCCTGGCCCAAGAGACCCAGTACTTC. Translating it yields CASLAQETQYF. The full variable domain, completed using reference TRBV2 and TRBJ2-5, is EPEVTQTPSHQVTQMGQEVILRCVPISNHLYFYWYRQILGQKVEFLVSFYNNEISEKSEIFDDQFSVERPDGSNFTLKIRSTKLEDSAMYFCASLAQETQYFGPGTRLLVL.

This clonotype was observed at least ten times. The CDR3 region has the DNA TGTGCCAGCAGTTTAGGAGGGGGCGGCTCTGGAAACACCATATATTTT. This codes for CASSLGGGGSGNTIYF. The gene calls are TRBV12-3 or TRBV12-4 and TRBJ1-3, with TRBD1 identical over 7 bases. V lost 1 base to trimming and J lost 0 bases; unmatched junction nucleotides: 3. This CDR3 spans 16 amino acids.

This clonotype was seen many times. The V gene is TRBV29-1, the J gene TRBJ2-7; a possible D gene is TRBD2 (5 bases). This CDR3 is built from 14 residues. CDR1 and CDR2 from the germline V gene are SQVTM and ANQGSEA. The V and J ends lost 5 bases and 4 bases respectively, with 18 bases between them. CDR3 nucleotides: TGCAGCGTTATTTCGCCACGGGATCCTTACGAGCAGTACTTC. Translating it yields CSVISPRDPYEQYF.

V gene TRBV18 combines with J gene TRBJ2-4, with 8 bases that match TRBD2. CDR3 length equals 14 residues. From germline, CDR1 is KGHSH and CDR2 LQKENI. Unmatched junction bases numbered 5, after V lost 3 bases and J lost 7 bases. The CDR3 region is CASSPSSGGNIQYF. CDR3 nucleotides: TGTGCCAGCTCACCCAGCAGCGGGGGTAACATTCAGTACTTC. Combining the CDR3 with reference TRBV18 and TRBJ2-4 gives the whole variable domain NAGVMQNPRHLVRRRGQEARLRCSPMKGHSHVYWYRQLPEEGLKFMVYLQKENIIDESGMPKERFSAEFPKEGPSILRIQQVVRGDSAAYFCASSPSSGGNIQYFGAGTRLSVL.

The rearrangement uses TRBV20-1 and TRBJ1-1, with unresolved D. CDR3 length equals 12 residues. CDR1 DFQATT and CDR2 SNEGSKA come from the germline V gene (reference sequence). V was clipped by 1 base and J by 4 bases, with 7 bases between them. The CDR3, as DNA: TGCAGTGCTAGAGCGGGAAGCACTGAAGCTTTCTTT. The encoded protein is CSARAGSTEAFF.

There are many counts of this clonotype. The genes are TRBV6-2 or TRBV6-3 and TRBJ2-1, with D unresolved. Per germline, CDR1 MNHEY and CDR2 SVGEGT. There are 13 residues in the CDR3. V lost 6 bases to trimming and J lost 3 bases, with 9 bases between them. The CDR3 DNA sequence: TGTGCCAGCAGGCCTATCTTCTACAATGAGCAGTTCTTC. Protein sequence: CASRPIFYNEQFF.

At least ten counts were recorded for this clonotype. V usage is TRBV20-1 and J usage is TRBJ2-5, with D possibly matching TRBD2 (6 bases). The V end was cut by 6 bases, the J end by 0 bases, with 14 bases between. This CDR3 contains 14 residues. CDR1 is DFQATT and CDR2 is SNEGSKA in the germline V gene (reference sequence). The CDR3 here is CSALRGRYQETQYF. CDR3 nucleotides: TGCAGTGCCCTGCGGGGAAGGTACCAAGAGACCCAGTACTTC.

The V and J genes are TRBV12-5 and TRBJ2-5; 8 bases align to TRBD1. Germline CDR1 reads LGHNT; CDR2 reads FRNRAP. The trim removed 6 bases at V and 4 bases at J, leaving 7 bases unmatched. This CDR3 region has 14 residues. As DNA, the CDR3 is TGTGCTAGTGGCCTTTTACAGGGGGGAGAGACCCAGTACTTC. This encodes CASGLLQGGETQYF.